The clone carrying this TCR beta chain was found once. This sample is drawn from a study of blood T cell repertoires in COVID-19. CDR1 MNHEY and CDR2 SVGEGT come from the germline V gene. The CDR3 loop spans 16 amino acids. J gave up 0 bases and V 6 bases, and 8 bases lay outside the gene matches. TCRdb keeps only in-frame clones here, not all; method: immunoSEQ multiplex PCR. The sample gives some 90,000 clones, 89% of which show up once; 5.2% is in the top ten. This clonotype was sampled from a woman older than 75 with active COVID-19. The chain combines TRBV6-2 or TRBV6-3 with TRBJ1-3; 7 nucleotides align to TRBD1. Sequences were obtained from peripheral blood. CDR3 nucleotide sequence: TGTGCCAGCAGCCGCGGGACAGAGAGCTCTGGAAACACCATATATTTT. Protein sequence: CASSRGTESSGNTIYF.